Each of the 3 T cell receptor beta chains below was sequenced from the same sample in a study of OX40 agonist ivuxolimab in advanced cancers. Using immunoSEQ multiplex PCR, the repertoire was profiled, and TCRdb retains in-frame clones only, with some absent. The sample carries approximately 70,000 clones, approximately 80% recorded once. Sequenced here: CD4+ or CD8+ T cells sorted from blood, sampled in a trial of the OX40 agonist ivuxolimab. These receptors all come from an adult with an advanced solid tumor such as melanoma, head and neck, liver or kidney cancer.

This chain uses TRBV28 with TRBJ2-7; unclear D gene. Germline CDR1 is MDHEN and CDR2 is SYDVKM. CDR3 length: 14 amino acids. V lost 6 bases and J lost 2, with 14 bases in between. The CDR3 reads CASSTQSDPYEQYV. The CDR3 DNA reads TGTGCCAGCAGCACGCAGTCCGATCCCTACGAGCAGTACGTC.

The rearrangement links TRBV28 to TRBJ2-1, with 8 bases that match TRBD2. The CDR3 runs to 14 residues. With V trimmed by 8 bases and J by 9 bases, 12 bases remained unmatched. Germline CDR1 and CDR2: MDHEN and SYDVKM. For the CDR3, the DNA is TGTGCCAGCCATCCGGGACTAGGGGTTCCTGAGCAGTTCTTC. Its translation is CASHPGLGVPEQFF.

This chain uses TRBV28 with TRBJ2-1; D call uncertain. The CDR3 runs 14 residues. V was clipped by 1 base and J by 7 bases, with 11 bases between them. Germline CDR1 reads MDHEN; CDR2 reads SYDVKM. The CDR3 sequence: CASSLLGSLNEQFF. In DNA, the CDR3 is TGTGCCAGCAGTTTATTGGGGTCGCTTAATGAGCAGTTCTTC.